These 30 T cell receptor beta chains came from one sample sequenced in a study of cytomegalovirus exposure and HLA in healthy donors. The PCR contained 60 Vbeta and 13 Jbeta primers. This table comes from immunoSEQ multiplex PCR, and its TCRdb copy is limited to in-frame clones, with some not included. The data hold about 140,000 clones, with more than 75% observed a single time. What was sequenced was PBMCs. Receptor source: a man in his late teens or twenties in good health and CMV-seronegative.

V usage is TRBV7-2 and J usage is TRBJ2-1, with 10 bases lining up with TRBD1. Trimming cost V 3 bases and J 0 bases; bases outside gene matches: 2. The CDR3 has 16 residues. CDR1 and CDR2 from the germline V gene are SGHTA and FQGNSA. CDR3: CASSFDRGLSYNEQFF. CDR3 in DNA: TGTGCCAGCAGCTTCGACAGGGGGCTCTCCTACAATGAGCAGTTCTTC.

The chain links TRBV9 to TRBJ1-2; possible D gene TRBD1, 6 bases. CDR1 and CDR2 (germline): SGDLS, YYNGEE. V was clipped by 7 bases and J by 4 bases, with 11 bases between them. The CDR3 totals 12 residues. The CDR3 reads CASGDRFYGYTF. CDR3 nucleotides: TGTGCCAGCGGAGACAGGTTCTATGGCTACACCTTC.

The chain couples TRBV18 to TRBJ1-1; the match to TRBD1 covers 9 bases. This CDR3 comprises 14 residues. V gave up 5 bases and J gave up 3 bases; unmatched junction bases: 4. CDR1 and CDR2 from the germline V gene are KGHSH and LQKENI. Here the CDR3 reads CASSARTGDTEAFF. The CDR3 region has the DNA TGTGCCAGCTCAGCGCGGACAGGGGACACTGAAGCTTTCTTT.

CDR3: CASQAGVADTQYF. The CDR3 bases are TGTGCCAGCCAAGCGGGGGTCGCAGATACGCAGTATTTT. This rearrangement joins TRBV2 to TRBJ2-3; 8 bases align to TRBD2. From germline, CDR1 is SNHLY and CDR2 FYNNEI. Trimming removed 8 bases from V and 4 bases from J; junction bases left unmatched: 5. This CDR3 has 13 residues.

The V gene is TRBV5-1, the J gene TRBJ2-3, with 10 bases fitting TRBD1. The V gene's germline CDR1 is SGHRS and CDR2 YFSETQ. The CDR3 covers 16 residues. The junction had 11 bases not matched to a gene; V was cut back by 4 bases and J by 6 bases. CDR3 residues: CASSLRTGGRSDTQYF. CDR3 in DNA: TGCGCCAGCAGCCTGCGGACAGGGGGTAGGTCGGATACGCAGTATTTT.

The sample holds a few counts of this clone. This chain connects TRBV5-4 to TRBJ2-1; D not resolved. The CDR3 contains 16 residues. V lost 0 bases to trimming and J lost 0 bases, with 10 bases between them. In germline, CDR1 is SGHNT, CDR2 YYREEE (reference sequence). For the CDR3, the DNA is TGTGCCAGCAGCTTGGTCCCCCGCAGCTCCTACAATGAGCAGTTCTTC. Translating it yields CASSLVPRSSYNEQFF.

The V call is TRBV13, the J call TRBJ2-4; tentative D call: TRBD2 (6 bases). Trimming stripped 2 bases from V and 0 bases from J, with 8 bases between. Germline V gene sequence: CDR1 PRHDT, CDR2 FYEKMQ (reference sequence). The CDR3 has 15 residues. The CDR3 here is CASSLSGLAKNIQYF. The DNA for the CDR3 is TGTGCCAGCAGCTTATCGGGACTAGCCAAAAACATTCAGTACTTC.

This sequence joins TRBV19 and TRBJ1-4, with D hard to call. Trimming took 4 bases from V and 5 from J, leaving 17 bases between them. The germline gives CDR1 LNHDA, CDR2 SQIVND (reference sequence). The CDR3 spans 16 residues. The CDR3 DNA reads TGTGCCAGTAGTACCCGTCGACTGTCATTAAATGAAAAACTGTTTTTT. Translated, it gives CASSTRRLSLNEKLFF.

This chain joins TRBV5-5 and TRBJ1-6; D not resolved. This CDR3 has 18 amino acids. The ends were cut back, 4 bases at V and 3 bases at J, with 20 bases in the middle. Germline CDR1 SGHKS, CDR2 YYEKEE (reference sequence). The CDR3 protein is CASSAGPNRLRYNSPLHF. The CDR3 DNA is TGTGCCAGCAGCGCAGGCCCGAACCGTTTACGCTATAATTCACCCCTCCACTTT.

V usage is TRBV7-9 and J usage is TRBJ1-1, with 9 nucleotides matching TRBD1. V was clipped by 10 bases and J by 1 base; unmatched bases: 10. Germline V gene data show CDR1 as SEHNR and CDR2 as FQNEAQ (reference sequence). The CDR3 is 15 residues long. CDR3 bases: TGTGCCACTCACCTGGGACAGGGCCAGAACACTGAAGCTTTCTTT. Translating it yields CATHLGQGQNTEAFF.

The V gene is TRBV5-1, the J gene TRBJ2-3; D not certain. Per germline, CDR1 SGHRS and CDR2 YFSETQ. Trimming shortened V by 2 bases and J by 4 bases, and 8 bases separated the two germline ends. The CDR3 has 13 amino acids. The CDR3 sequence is CASSLRQADTQYF. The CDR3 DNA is TGCGCCAGCAGCTTAAGGCAGGCAGATACGCAGTATTTT.

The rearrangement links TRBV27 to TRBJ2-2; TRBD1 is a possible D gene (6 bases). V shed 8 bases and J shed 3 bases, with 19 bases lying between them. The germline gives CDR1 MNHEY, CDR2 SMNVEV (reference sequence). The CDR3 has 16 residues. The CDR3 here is CASASASGGDTGELFF. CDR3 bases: TGTGCCAGCGCGTCTGCGAGTGGGGGCGACACCGGGGAGCTGTTTTTT.

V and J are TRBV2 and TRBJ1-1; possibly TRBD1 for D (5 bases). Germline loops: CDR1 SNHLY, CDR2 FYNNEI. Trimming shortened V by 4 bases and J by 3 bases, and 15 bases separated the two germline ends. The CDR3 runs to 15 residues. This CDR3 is CASSGGPIGDTEAFF. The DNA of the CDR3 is TGTGCCAGCAGTGGTGGGCCCATAGGGGACACTGAAGCTTTCTTT. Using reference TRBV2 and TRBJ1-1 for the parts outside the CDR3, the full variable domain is EPEVTQTPSHQVTQMGQEVILRCVPISNHLYFYWYRQILGQKVEFLVSFYNNEISEKSEIFDDQFSVERPDGSNFTLKIRSTKLEDSAMYFCASSGGPIGDTEAFFGQGTRLTVV.

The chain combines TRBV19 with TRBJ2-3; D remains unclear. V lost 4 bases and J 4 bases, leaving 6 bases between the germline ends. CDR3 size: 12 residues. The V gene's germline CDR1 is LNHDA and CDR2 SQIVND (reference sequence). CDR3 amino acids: CASSTTADTQYF. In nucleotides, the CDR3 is TGTGCCAGTAGTACCACAGCAGATACGCAGTATTTT.

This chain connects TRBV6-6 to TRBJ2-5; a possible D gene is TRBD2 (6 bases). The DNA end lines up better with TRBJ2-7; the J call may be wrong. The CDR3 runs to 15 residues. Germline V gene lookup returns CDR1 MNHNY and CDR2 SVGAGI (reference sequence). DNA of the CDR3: TGTGCCAGCAGTTACTCACGGGACTTATCCTACGAGCAGTACTTC. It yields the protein CASSYSRDLSYEQYF.

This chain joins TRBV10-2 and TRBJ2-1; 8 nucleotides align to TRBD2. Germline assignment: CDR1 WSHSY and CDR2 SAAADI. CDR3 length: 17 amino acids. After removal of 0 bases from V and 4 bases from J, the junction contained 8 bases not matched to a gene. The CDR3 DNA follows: TGCGCCAGCAGTGAGTCGAGTCGGGGGGGCCGTTACAATGAGCAGTTCTTC. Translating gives CASSESSRGGRYNEQFF.

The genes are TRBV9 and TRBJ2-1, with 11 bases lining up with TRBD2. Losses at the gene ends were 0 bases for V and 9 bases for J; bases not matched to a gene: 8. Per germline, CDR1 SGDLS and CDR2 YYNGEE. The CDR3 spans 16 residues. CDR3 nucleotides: TGTGCCAGCAGCGTAGCGGCTAGCGGGGGGCCGGGTGAGCAGTTCTTC. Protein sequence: CASSVAASGGPGEQFF.

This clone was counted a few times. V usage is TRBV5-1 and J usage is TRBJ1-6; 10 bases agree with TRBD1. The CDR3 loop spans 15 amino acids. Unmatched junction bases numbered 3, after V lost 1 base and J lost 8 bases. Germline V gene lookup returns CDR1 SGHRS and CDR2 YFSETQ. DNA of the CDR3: TGCGCCAGCAGCTTGCTGGGACAGGGGTATTCACCCCTCCACTTT. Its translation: CASSLLGQGYSPLHF.

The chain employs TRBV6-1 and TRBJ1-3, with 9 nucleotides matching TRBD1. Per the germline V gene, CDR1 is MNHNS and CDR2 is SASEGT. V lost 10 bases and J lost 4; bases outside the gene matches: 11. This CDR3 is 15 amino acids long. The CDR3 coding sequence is TGTGCCACCAGACCCGGCGGGACAGGGGGAAACACCATATATTTT. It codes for CATRPGGTGGNTIYF.

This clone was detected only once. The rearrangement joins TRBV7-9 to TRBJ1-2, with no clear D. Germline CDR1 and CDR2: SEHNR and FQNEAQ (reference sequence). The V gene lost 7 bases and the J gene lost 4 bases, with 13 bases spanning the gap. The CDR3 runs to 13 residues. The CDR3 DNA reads TGTGCCAGCACCGCAGCGGGGATCTATGGCTACACCTTC. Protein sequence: CASTAAGIYGYTF.

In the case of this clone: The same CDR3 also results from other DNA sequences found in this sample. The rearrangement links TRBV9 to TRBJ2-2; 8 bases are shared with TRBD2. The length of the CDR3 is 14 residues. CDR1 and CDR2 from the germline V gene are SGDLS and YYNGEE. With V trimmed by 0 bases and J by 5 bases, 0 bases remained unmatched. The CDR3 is CASSVAGGTGELFF. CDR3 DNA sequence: TGTGCCAGCAGCGTAGCGGGAGGGACCGGGGAGCTGTTTTTT.

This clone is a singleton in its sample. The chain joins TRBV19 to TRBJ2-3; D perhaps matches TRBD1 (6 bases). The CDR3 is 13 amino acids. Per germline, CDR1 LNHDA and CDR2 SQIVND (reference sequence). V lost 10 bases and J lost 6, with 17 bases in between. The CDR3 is CATTGPGADTQYF. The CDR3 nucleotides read TGTGCCACTACCGGGCCAGGGGCCGATACGCAGTATTTT.

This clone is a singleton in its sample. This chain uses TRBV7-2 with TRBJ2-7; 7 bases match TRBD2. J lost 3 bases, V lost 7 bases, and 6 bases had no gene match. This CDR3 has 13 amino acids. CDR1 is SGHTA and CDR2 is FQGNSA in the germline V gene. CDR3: CASTSSGSYEQYF. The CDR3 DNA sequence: TGTGCCAGCACCTCTAGCGGAAGCTACGAGCAGTACTTC.

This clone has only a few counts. The CDR3: CASSYYQGYSGNTIYF. The CDR3 region has the DNA TGTGCCAGCAGTTATTACCAGGGGTACTCTGGAAACACCATATATTTT. This chain links TRBV6-6 with TRBJ1-3, with D tentatively TRBD1 (6 bases). The V gene's germline CDR1 is MNHNY and CDR2 SVGAGI (reference sequence). The CDR3 length is 16 residues. The V end was cut by 3 bases, the J end by 0 bases, with 12 bases between.

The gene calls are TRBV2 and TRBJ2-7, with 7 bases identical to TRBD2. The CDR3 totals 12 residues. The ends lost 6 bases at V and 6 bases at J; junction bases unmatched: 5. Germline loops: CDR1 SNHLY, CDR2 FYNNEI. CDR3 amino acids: CASSREGPEQYF. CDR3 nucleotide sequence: TGTGCCAGCAGCAGGGAGGGCCCCGAGCAGTACTTC. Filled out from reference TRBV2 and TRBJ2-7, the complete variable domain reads EPEVTQTPSHQVTQMGQEVILRCVPISNHLYFYWYRQILGQKVEFLVSFYNNEISEKSEIFDDQFSVERPDGSNFTLKIRSTKLEDSAMYFCASSREGPEQYFGPGTRLTVT.

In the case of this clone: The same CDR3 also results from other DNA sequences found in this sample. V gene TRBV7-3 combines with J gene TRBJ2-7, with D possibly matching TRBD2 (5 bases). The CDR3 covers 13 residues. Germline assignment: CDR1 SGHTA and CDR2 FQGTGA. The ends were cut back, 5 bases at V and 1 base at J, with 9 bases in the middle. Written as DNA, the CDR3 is TGTGCCAGCAGCCCTACGGGGTCCTACGAGCAGTACTTC. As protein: CASSPTGSYEQYF.

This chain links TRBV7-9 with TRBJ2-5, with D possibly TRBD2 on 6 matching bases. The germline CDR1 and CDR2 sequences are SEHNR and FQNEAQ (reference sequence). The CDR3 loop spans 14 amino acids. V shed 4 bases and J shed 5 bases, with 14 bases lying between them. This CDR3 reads CASSWPGVGETQYF. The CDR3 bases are TGTGCCAGCAGCTGGCCGGGAGTTGGGGAGACCCAGTACTTC. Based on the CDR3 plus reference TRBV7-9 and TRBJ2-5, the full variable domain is DTGVSQNPRHKITKRGQNVTFRCDPISEHNRLYWYRQTLGQGPEFLTYFQNEAQLEKSRLLSDRFSAERPKGSFSTLEIQRTEQGDSAMYLCASSWPGVGETQYFGPGTRLLVL.

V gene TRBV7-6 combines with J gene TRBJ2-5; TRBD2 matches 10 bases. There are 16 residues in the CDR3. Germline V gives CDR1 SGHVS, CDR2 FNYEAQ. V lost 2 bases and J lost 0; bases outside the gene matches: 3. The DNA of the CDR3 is TGTGCCAGCAGCTTAACGGGACTAGCGTACCAAGAGACCCAGTACTTC. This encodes CASSLTGLAYQETQYF. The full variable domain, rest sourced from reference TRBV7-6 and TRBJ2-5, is GAGVSQSPRYKVTKRGQDVALRCDPISGHVSLYWYRQALGQGPEFLTYFNYEAQQDKSGLPNDRFSAERPEGSISTLTIQRTEQRDSAMYRCASSLTGLAYQETQYFGPGTRLLVL.

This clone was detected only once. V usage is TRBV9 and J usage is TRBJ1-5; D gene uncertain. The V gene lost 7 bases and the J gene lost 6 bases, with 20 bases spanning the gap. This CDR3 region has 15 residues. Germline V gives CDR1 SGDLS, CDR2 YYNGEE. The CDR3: CASGDGEGTIQPQHF. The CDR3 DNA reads TGTGCCAGCGGGGATGGGGAGGGAACGATTCAGCCCCAGCATTTT. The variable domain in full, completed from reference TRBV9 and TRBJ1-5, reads DSGVTQTPKHLITATGQRVTLRCSPRSGDLSVYWYQQSLDQGLQFLIQYYNGEERAKGNILERFSAQQFPDLHSELNLSSLELGDSALYFCASGDGEGTIQPQHFGDGTRLSIL.

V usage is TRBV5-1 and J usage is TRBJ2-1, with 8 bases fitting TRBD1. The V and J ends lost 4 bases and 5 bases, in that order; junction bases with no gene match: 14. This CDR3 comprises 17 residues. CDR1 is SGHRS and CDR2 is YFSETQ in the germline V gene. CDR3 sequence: CASSPRLGQGIHNEQFF. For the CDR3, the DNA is TGCGCCAGCAGCCCACGCCTCGGACAGGGAATACACAATGAGCAGTTCTTC.